This TCR beta chain originates from a study of beta chain features in type 1 diabetes. Study-level background: There were approximately 100,000,000 sorted cells examined across all samples.

Study observations and caveats: People with Type 1 diabetes carried modestly yet significantly shorter TCRB CDR3s in all four CD4+ subsets.

The CDR3 is 13 amino acids. The germline V and J ends were trimmed by 5 bases and 0 bases, with 8 bases remaining between them. Per germline, CDR1 GTSNPN and CDR2 SVGIG (reference sequence). CD45RO/CCR7/CD25/CD127/CD95/CD27 separated CD4+ naive, central memory, regulatory and stem cell-like memory cells by sorting. Sorted populations were all over 95% pure. Expressed TCRB transcripts were sequenced after all isolated RNA was converted to cDNA. Here immunoSEQ multiplex PCR was the method, and the copy in TCRdb shows in-frame clones only, minus some. The data contain around 100,000 clones, 28% of them singletons. This clone was seen more than once but under ten times. Its antigen is not known.

The specimen sequenced was central memory CD4+ T cells from blood. The chain uses TRBV30 and TRBJ1-3; D call uncertain. The clonotype comes from a woman aged 18-29 years with type 1 diabetes. The CDR3 spells CAWDNNSGNTIYF. In DNA form, the CDR3 reads TGTGCCTGGGATAACAACTCTGGAAACACCATATATTTT.